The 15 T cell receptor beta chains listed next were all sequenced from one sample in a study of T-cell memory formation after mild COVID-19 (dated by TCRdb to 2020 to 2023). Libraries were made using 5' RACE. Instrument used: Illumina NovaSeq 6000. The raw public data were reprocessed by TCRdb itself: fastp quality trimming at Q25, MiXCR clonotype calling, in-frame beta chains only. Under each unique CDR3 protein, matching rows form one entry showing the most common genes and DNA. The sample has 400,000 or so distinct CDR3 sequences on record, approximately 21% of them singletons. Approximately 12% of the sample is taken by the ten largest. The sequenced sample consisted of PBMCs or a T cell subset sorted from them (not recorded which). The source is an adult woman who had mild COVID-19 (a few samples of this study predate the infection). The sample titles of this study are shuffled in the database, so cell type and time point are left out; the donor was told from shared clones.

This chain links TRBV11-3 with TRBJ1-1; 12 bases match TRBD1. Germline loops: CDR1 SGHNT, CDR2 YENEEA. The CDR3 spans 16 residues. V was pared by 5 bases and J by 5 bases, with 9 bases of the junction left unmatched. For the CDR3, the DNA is TGTGCCAGCAGCCAAGGGACAGGGGGCCTGAGGACTGAAGCTTTCTTT. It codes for CASSQGTGGLRTEAFF.

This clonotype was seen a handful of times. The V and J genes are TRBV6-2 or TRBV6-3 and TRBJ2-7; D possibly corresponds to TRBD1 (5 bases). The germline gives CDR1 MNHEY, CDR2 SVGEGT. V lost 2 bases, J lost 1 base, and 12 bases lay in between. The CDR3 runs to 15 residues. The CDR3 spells CASSYPPDSSYEQYF. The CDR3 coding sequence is TGTGCCAGCAGTTACCCGCCCGACAGTTCCTACGAGCAGTACTTC.

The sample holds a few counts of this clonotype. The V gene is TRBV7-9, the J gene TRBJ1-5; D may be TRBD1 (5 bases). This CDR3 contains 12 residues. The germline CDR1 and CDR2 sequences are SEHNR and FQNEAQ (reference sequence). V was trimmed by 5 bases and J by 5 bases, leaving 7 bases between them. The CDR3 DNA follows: TGTGCCAGCAGCGACAGTTATCAGCCCCAGCATTTT. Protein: CASSDSYQPQHF. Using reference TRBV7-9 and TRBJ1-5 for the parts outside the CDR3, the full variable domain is DTGVSQNPRHKITKRGQNVTFRCDPISEHNRLYWYRQTLGQGPEFLTYFQNEAQLEKSRLLSDRFSAERPKGSFSTLEIQRTEQGDSAMYLCASSDSYQPQHFGDGTRLSIL.

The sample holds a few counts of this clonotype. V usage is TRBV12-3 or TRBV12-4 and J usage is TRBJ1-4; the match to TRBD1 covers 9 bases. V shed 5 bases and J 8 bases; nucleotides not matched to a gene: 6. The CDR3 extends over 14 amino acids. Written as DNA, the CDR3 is TGTGCCAGCAGTCACAGGGGGCGAAACGAAAAACTGTTTTTT. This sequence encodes CASSHRGRNEKLFF.

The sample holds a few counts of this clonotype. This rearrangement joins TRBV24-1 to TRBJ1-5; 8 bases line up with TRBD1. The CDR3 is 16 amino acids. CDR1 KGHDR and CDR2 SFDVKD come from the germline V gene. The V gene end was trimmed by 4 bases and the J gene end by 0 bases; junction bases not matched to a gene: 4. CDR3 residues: CATSDRDRGSNQPQHF. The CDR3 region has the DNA TGTGCCACCAGTGACCGTGACAGGGGTAGCAATCAGCCCCAGCATTTT.

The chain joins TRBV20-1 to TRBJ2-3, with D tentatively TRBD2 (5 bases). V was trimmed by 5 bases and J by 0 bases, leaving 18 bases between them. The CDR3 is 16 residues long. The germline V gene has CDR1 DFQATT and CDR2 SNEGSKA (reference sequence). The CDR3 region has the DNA TGCAGTGCTCCACGTCGGACTCATACTAGCACAGATACGCAGTATTTT. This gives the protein CSAPRRTHTSTDTQYF.

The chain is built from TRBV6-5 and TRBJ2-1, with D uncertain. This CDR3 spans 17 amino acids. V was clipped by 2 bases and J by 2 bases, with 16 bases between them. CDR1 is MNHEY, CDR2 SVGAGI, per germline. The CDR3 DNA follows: TGTGCCAGCAGTTACCCCAACTACCTAGGTCCCTACAATGAGCAGTTCTTC. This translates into CASSYPNYLGPYNEQFF.

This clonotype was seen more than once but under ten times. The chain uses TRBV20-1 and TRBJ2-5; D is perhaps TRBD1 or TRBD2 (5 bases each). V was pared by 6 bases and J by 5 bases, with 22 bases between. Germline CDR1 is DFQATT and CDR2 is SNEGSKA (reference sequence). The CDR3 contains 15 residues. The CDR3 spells CSATNPGRGVETQYF. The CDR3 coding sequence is TGCAGTGCCACGAACCCGGGACGAGGGGTGGAGACCCAGTACTTC.

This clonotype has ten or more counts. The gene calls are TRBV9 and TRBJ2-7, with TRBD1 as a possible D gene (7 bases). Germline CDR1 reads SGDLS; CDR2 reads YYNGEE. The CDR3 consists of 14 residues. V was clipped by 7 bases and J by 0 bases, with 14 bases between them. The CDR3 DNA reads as TGTGCCAGCTCGCGGAGGGACAGCTCCTACGAGCAGTACTTC. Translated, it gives CASSRRDSSYEQYF.

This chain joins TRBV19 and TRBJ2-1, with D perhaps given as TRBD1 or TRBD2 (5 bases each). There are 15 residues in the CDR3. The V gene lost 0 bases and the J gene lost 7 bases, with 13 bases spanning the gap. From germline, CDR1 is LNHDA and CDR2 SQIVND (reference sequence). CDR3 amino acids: CASSIDGTTGNEQFF. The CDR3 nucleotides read TGTGCCAGTAGTATAGATGGGACCACTGGGAATGAGCAGTTCTTC. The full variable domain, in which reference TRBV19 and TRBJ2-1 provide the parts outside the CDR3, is DGGITQSPKYLFRKEGQNVTLSCEQNLNHDAMYWYRQDPGQGLRLIYYSQIVNDFQKGDIAEGYSVSREKKESFPLTVTSAQKNPTAFYLCASSIDGTTGNEQFFGPGTRLTVL.

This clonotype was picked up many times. The CDR3 DNA reads TGCAGTGCTTGGCCACAGACAGGGGCGAACACTGAAGCTTTCTTT. This gives the protein CSAWPQTGANTEAFF. V is TRBV20-1 and J is TRBJ1-1; 8 bases are shared with TRBD1. This CDR3 comprises 15 residues. J gave up 1 base and V 5 bases, and 9 bases lay outside the gene matches. The germline CDR1 and CDR2 sequences are DFQATT and SNEGSKA (reference sequence).

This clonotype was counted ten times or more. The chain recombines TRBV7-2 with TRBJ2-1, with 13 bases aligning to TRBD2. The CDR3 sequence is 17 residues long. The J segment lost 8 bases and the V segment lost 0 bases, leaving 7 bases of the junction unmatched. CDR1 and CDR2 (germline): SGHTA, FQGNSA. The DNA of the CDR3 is TGTGCCAGCAGCTTAGCGCGCTGGACTAGCGGGAGCGATGAGCAGTTCTTC. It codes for CASSLARWTSGSDEQFF. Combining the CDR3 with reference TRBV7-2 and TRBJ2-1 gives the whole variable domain GAGVSQSPSNKVTEKGKDVELRCDPISGHTALYWYRQSLGQGLEFLIYFQGNSAPDKSGLPSDRFSAERTGGSVSTLTIQRTQQEDSAVYLCASSLARWTSGSDEQFFGPGTRLTVL.

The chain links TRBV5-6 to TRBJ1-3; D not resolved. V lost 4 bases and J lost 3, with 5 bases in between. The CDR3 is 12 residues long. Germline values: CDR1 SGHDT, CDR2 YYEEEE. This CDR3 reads CASSRVGNTIYF. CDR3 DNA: TGTGCCAGCAGCCGGGTTGGAAACACCATATATTTT.

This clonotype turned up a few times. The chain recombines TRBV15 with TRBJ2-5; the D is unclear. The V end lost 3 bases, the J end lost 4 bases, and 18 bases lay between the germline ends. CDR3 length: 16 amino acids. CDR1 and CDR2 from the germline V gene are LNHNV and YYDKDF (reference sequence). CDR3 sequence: CATSRRSLGMGETQYF. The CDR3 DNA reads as TGTGCCACCAGCAGGAGGTCCCTAGGGATGGGAGAGACCCAGTACTTC.

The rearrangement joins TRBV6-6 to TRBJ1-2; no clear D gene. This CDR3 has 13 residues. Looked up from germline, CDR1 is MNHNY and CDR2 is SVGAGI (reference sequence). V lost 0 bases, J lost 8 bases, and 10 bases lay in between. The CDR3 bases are TGTGCCAGCAGTTACTCCTCGAGAGGGGGCTACACCTTC. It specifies CASSYSSRGGYTF.